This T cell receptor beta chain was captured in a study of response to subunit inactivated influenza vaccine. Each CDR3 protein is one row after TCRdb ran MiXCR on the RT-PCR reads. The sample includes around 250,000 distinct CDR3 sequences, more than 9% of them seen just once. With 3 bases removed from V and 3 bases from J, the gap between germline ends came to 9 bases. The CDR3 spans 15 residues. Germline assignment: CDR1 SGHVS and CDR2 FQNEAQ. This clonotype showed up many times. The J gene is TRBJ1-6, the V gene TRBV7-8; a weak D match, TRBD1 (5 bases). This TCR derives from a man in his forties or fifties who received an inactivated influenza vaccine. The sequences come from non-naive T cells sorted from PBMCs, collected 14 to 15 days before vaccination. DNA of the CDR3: TGTGCCAGCAGCTTTAGACAGCACTATAATTCACCCCTCCACTTT. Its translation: CASSFRQHYNSPLHF.